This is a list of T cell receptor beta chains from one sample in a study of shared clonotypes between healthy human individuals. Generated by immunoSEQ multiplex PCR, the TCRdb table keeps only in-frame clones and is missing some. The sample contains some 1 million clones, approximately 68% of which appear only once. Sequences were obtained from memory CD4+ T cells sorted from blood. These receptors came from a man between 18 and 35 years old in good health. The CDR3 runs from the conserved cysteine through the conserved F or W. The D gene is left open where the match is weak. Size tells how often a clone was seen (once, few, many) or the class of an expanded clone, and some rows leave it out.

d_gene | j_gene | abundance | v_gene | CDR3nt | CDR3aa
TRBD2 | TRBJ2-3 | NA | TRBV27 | TGTGCCAGCAGTCAGAGACTAGCAGGAGATACGCATTATTTT | CASSQRLAGDTHYF
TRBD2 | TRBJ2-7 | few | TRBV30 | TGTGCCTGGACCTCTAGCGGAGGCACCTACGAGCAGTACTTC | CAWTSSGGTYEQYF
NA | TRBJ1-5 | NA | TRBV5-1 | TGCGCCAGCAGCTTGGACATCGATCAGCCCCAGCATTTT | CASSLDIDQPQHF
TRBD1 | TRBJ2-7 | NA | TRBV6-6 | TGTGCCAGCAGCAACGCCGGGACAGTTAATCCCGAGCAGTACTTC | CASSNAGTVNPEQYF
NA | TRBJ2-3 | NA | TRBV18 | TGTGCCAGCACGCCCCGGGGTAGCACAGATACGCAGTATTTT | CASTPRGSTDTQYF
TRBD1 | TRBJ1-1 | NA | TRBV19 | TGTGCCAGTAGTCCTATGGACAGGGGGGATCACACTGAAGCTTTCTTT | CASSPMDRGDHTEAFF
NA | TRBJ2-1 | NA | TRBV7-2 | TGTGCCAGCAGCCCAAGGGTCAAGGAGCAGTTCTTC | CASSPRVKEQFF
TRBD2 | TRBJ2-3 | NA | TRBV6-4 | TGTGCCAGCTCGCGGGGGGGCAGCACAGATACGCAGTATTTT | CASSRGGSTDTQYF
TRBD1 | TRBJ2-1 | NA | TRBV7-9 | TGTGCCAGCAGCCGGACCGGGACAGCCTCCTACAATGAGCAGTTCTTC | CASSRTGTASYNEQFF
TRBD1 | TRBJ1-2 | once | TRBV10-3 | TGTGCCATCAGAAACGGACAGGGCGATGGCTACACCTTC | CAIRNGQGDGYTF
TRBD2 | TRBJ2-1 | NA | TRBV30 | TGTGCCTGGAGGTCGGCGGGCGGAAGGGAGGGGAATGAGCAGTTCTTC | CAWRSAGGREGNEQFF
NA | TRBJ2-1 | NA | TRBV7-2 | TGTGCCAGCAGCATAACTAGGGACAATGAGCAGTTCTTC | CASSITRDNEQFF
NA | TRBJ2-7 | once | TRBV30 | TGTGCCAGCCGGCAGGGGTCCTCCCCCGAGCAGTACTTC | CASRQGSSPEQYF
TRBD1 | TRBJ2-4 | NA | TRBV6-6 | TGTGCCAGCAGTAAAGGGACAGCCGAAAACATTCAGTACTTC | CASSKGTAENIQYF
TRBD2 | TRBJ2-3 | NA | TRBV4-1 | TGCGCCAGCAGCCAAGAGTTTCGGGGAGGGCCAACAGATACGCAGTATTTT | CASSQEFRGGPTDTQYF
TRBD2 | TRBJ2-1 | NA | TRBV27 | TGTGCCAGCAGTTTATCGATAAGGTGGCTAGCGGGAGAAAATGAGCAGTTCTTC | CASSLSIRWLAGENEQFF
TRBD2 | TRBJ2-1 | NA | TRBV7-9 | TGTGCCAGCAGCTCCCTAGCGGGACACTACAATGAGCAGTTCTTC | CASSSLAGHYNEQFF
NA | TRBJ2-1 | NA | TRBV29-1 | TGCAGCGTGAGAGGGCAGTACAATGAGCAGTTCTTC | CSVRGQYNEQFF
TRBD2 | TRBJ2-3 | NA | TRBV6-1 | TGTGCCAGCAGTGGGGTTGGCGGGGGGATCACAGATACGCAGTATTTT | CASSGVGGGITDTQYF
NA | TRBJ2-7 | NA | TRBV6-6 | TGTGCCAGCCGCTGGGGTGGCTCTTGGGAGCAGTACTTC | CASRWGGSWEQYF
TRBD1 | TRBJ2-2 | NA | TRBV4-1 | TGCGCCAGCAGCCTCCGGCAGGGGGCGGCCGGGGAGCTGTTTTTT | CASSLRQGAAGELFF
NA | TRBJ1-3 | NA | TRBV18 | TGTGCCAGCTCAATCGCCACAGGGTCTGGAAACACCATATATTTT | CASSIATGSGNTIYF
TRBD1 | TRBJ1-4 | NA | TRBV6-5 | TGTGCCAGCAGTTACACGGGACAGGGTAATCTCGCCCTGTTTTTT | CASSYTGQGNLALFF
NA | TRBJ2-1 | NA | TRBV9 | TGTGCCAGCAGCGTACTACCGGACTACAATGAGCAGTTCTTC | CASSVLPDYNEQFF
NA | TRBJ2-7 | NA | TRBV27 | TGTGCCAGCAGTTTGCGGCTTGGTAATAGTCCGCAGTACTTC | CASSLRLGNSPQYF
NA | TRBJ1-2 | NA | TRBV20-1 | TGCAGTGCTAAGCAAATCACTGGCTACACCTTC | CSAKQITGYTF
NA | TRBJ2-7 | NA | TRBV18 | TGTGCCAGCTCGCTCACGGGACTGGGTGGCGAGCAGTACTTC | CASSLTGLGGEQYF